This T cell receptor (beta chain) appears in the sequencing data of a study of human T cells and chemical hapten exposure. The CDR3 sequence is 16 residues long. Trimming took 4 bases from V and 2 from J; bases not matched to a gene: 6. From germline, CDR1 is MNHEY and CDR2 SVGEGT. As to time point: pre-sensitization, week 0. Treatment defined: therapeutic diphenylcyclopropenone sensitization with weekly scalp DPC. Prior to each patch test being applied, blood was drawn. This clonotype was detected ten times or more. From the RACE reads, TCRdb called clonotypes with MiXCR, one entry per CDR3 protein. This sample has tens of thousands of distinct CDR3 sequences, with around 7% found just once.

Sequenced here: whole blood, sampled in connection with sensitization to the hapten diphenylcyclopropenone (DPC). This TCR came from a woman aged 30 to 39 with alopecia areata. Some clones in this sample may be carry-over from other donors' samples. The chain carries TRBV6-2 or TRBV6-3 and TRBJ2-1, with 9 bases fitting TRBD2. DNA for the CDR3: TGTGCCAGCAGTTCATTGAGCGGGGGGACCTACAATGAGCAGTTCTTC. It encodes CASSSLSGGTYNEQFF.